This T cell receptor beta chain comes out of a study of radiotherapy plus CTLA-4 blockade in lung cancer. The V and J ends lost 7 bases and 0 bases, in that order; junction bases with no gene match: 12. Germline values: CDR1 LNHDA, CDR2 SQIVND (reference sequence). The CDR3 has 18 amino acids. Profiled with immunoSEQ multiplex PCR; TCRdb holds only in-frame clones, not every one. The sample contains approximately 85,000 clones, around 86% of which appear only once. This clone was counted between two and nine times. This clonotype was sampled from a human donor with non-small cell lung cancer who had a partial response to radiotherapy plus ipilimumab. Sequences were derived from peripheral blood, sampled from a patient treated with radiotherapy plus ipilimumab. J is TRBJ1-6 and V is TRBV19, with 7 nucleotides matching TRBD1. The CDR3 sequence: CASTFRDSSFSYNSPLHF. The CDR3, as DNA: TGTGCCAGTACCTTCCGGGACAGCTCCTTCTCCTATAATTCACCCCTCCACTTT.